These 29 T cell receptor beta chains were all obtained from the same sample, sequenced in a study of cytomegalovirus exposure and HLA in healthy donors. 60 Vbeta and 13 Jbeta primers were used in PCR. Using immunoSEQ multiplex PCR, the repertoire was profiled, and TCRdb retains in-frame clones only, with some absent. The data hold some 29,000 clones, with approximately 47% observed a single time. Sample: PBMCs. These receptors were taken from a woman between 50 and 59 years old in good health and CMV-seronegative.

V and J are TRBV2 and TRBJ2-3; tentative D call: TRBD1 (5 bases). This CDR3 contains 15 residues. In germline, CDR1 is SNHLY, CDR2 FYNNEI. Between the trimmed V and J ends, which lost 8 bases and 2 bases, there was a span of 17 bases. As DNA, the CDR3 is TGTGCCAGCTGCAGAGCCGGACAAACCACAGATACGCAGTATTTT. This translates into CASCRAGQTTDTQYF.

The genes are TRBV23-1 and TRBJ1-1, with a weak D call TRBD1 (6 bases). TRBV23-1 is an ORF; its function is uncertain. V was pared by 0 bases and J by 4 bases, with 12 bases between. The length of the CDR3 is 15 residues. CDR3 nucleotide sequence: TGCGCCAGCAGTCAATCGCGGGGGCTAGGCACTGAAGCTTTCTTT. Its translation: CASSQSRGLGTEAFF.

The CDR3 protein is CASSLVAETEAFF. CDR3 sequence (DNA): TGTGCCAGCAGCTTAGTCGCGGAGACTGAAGCTTTCTTT. The chain combines TRBV7-9 with TRBJ1-1; no definite D call. V lost 1 base and J 5 bases, leaving 8 bases between the germline ends. The length of the CDR3 is 13 residues. Germline CDR1 and CDR2: SEHNR and FQNEAQ (reference sequence).

This clone was counted only a few times. CDR3 sequence: CASRGQPSTYGYTF. The CDR3 bases are TGTGCCAGCAGGGGCCAGCCAAGCACCTATGGCTACACCTTC. V is TRBV2 and J is TRBJ1-2, with D uncertain. Germline lookup yields CDR1 SNHLY and CDR2 FYNNEI. The CDR3 runs 14 residues. Trimming shortened V by 6 bases and J by 4 bases, and 15 bases separated the two germline ends.

This chain uses TRBV23-1 with TRBJ2-7, with 9 bases lining up with TRBD2. TRBV23-1 is an open reading frame, and its role is uncertain. The trim removed 0 bases at V and 0 bases at J, leaving 9 bases unmatched. The CDR3 length is 18 residues. The CDR3 bases are TGCGCCAGCAGTCAATCGGAACTAGCGGGTGGAAGCTCCTACGAGCAGTACTTC. Amino acid sequence: CASSQSELAGGSSYEQYF.

The table lists this clone with a few counts. The chain combines TRBV27 with TRBJ2-3, with 7 bases aligning to TRBD2. The CDR3 spans 14 residues. The V and J ends lost 4 bases and 4 bases, in that order; junction bases with no gene match: 5. From germline, CDR1 is MNHEY and CDR2 SMNVEV (reference sequence). CDR3 nucleotide sequence: TGTGCCAGCAGTTGGGGGAGGGGCTCAGATACGCAGTATTTT. It codes for CASSWGRGSDTQYF.

CDR3 sequence (DNA): TGCAGCGCCGGGACAGGGACCGGGGGGGAGCAGTACTTC. Protein: CSAGTGTGGEQYF. The chain uses TRBV29-1 and TRBJ2-7; TRBD1 aligns across 9 bases. V dropped 7 bases and J dropped 7; count of bases not matched to a gene: 11. Germline CDR1 is SQVTM and CDR2 is ANQGSEA. The CDR3 is made up of 13 amino acids.

In its sample, this clone was seen a few times. The chain employs TRBV18 and TRBJ1-1; 8 bases fit TRBD1. From germline, CDR1 is KGHSH and CDR2 LQKENI. J lost 2 bases, V lost 5 bases, and 4 bases had no gene match. This CDR3 is built from 14 residues. The CDR3 nucleotides are TGTGCCAGCTCAACGGGACAGGCTAACACTGAAGCTTTCTTT. Protein: CASSTGQANTEAFF.

This clone was seen more than once but under ten times. The rearrangement joins TRBV10-1 to TRBJ2-7; TRBD2 is a possible D gene (6 bases). Trimming pared 4 bases from V and 0 bases from J, leaving 16 bases between. CDR1 and CDR2 (germline): WNHNN, SYGVQD (reference sequence). This CDR3 is built from 16 residues. Here the CDR3 reads CASSGGGLTSSYEQYF. The DNA of the CDR3 is TGCGCCAGCAGTGGGGGAGGCCTAACGAGCTCCTACGAGCAGTACTTC.

The chain joins TRBV28 to TRBJ2-3; 8 nucleotides match TRBD1. The CDR3 consists of 16 residues. J lost 1 base, V lost 1 base, and 4 bases had no gene match. Germline values: CDR1 MDHEN, CDR2 SYDVKM. The CDR3 sequence is CASSLFRGLRTDTQYF. The CDR3 DNA follows: TGTGCCAGCAGTTTATTCAGGGGGCTACGCACAGATACGCAGTATTTT.

A few counts support this clone. The chain carries TRBV5-4 and TRBJ1-2; D gene uncertain. The CDR3 totals 13 residues. Germline V gives CDR1 SGHNT, CDR2 YYREEE (reference sequence). V lost 4 bases and J 4 bases, leaving 11 bases between the germline ends. The CDR3 sequence is CASSRETGYGYTF. The CDR3 bases are TGTGCCAGCAGCCGAGAAACGGGCTATGGCTACACCTTC.

The chain links TRBV6-6 to TRBJ1-2, with unresolved D. Germline CDR1 and CDR2: MNHNY and SVGAGI (reference sequence). The CDR3 consists of 12 residues. The ends were cut back, 11 bases at V and 5 bases at J, with 15 bases in the middle. As DNA, the CDR3 is TGTGCCGTTGCTAGGGAGAGGTATGGCTACACCTTC. It yields the protein CAVARERYGYTF.

The CDR3 sequence is CASSLQGGSSYEQYF. The CDR3 DNA follows: TGTGCCAGCAGTTTACAGGGCGGGAGTAGTTACGAGCAGTACTTC. The gene calls are TRBV28 and TRBJ2-7; 7 nucleotides match TRBD2. V dropped 2 bases and J dropped 4; count of bases not matched to a gene: 8. The length of the CDR3 is 15 residues. CDR1 is MDHEN, CDR2 SYDVKM, per germline.

This clone was detected only a few times. The CDR3 DNA sequence: TGTGCCAGCAGCTTCCTCAGGGGTACCACTGAAGCTTTCTTT. Its protein product is CASSFLRGTTEAFF. The chain couples TRBV11-2 to TRBJ1-1; D is possibly TRBD1 (6 bases). V dropped 3 bases and J dropped 4 bases, with 12 bases sitting between them. This CDR3 is built from 14 residues. Germline loops: CDR1 SGHAT, CDR2 FQNNGV.

The V and J genes are TRBV10-2 and TRBJ1-1, with D maybe TRBD1 (5 bases). The germline gives CDR1 WSHSY, CDR2 SAAADI. This CDR3 has 12 residues. V dropped 5 bases and J dropped 6 bases, with 10 bases sitting between them. The CDR3 nucleotides read TGCGCCAGCAGTTTCCGGGGGGCTGAAGCTTTCTTT. This encodes CASSFRGAEAFF.

The J gene is TRBJ2-7, the V gene TRBV11-2; a weak D match, TRBD1 (5 bases). The germline V gene has CDR1 SGHAT and CDR2 FQNNGV. The CDR3 runs 14 residues. The V end was cut by 5 bases, the J end by 6 bases, with 17 bases between. The CDR3 DNA reads as TGTGCCAGCAGCCCATCCAAGGGCAGGGCCGAGCAGTACTTC. Translated: CASSPSKGRAEQYF.

The chain has TRBV19 and TRBJ2-1; 10 bases agree with TRBD2. The V segment lost 3 bases and the J segment 10 bases; nucleotides outside the gene matches: 3. CDR1 and CDR2 (germline): LNHDA, SQIVND (reference sequence). This CDR3 has 13 amino acids. The CDR3 is CASSILTSGEQFF. DNA of the CDR3: TGTGCCAGTAGTATTCTGACTAGCGGGGAGCAGTTCTTC.

This chain joins TRBV6-1 and TRBJ2-3; TRBD1 matches at 9 bases. The CDR3 sequence is 15 residues long. The J segment lost 6 bases and the V segment lost 4 bases, leaving 8 bases of the junction unmatched. Germline CDR1 is MNHNS and CDR2 is SASEGT. CDR3 sequence (DNA): TGTGCCAGCAGTGGTTGGACAGGGGAGGGGGATACGCAGTATTTT. Translated, it gives CASSGWTGEGDTQYF.

This clone has a handful of counts. The chain carries TRBV5-1 and TRBJ2-7, with 9 bases that match TRBD2. This CDR3 is 16 amino acids long. CDR1 and CDR2 (germline): SGHRS, YFSETQ. The J segment lost 7 bases and the V segment lost 4 bases, leaving 15 bases of the junction unmatched. The CDR3 nucleotides read TGCGCCAGCAGCCCAGCTGGGAGCGGCGGGAGGGTGGAGCAGTACTTC. This codes for CASSPAGSGGRVEQYF.

V gene TRBV5-4 combines with J gene TRBJ2-7; 11 bases are shared with TRBD1. The CDR3 is 14 amino acids. Germline CDR1 and CDR2: SGHNT and YYREEE (reference sequence). With 3 bases clipped from V and 3 bases from J, the junction kept 2 bases outside the gene matches. CDR3 sequence (DNA): TGTGCCAGCAGCTGGGGGACAGGGGGCTACGAGCAGTACTTC. Its translation is CASSWGTGGYEQYF.

The CDR3 protein is CSVTNRDRGYLQYF. CDR3 nucleotide sequence: TGCAGCGTGACAAACCGGGACAGGGGGTATTTGCAGTACTTC. The V and J genes are TRBV29-1 and TRBJ2-7; 11 nucleotides match TRBD1. The V gene end was trimmed by 6 bases and the J gene end by 9 bases; junction bases not matched to a gene: 13. The CDR3 extends over 14 amino acids. In germline, CDR1 is SQVTM, CDR2 ANQGSEA.

The CDR3 here is CASRVHSGEKLFF. DNA of the CDR3: TGTGCCAGCAGGGTGCACTCGGGTGAAAAACTGTTTTTT. The rearrangement uses TRBV7-8 and TRBJ1-4; unclear D gene. V was cut by 6 bases and J by 7 bases, with 12 bases left in between. The CDR3 has 13 amino acids. The germline gives CDR1 SGHVS, CDR2 FQNEAQ.

This clone was seen just once. The rearrangement links TRBV29-1 to TRBJ2-7, with D uncertain. The ends were cut back, 2 bases at V and 2 bases at J, with 13 bases in the middle. This CDR3 contains 14 residues. In germline, CDR1 is SQVTM, CDR2 ANQGSEA. CDR3 region: CSVEKEIGAYEQYF. CDR3 nucleotides: TGCAGCGTTGAAAAGGAAATTGGAGCCTACGAGCAGTACTTC.

The chain uses TRBV7-9 and TRBJ1-1; 8 bases agree with TRBD1. Germline V lookup: CDR1 SEHNR, CDR2 FQNEAQ (reference sequence). J was trimmed by 4 bases and V by 5 bases; bases with no gene match: 15. This CDR3 spans 17 amino acids. The CDR3 nucleotides read TGTGCCAGCAGCCCCCGTCCGGACAGGGTCGGGAGCACTGAAGCTTTCTTT. Translation: CASSPRPDRVGSTEAFF.

A few counts support this clone. J is TRBJ1-1 and V is TRBV28, with D possibly being TRBD1 (5 bases). The V and J ends lost 2 bases and 1 base respectively, with 11 bases between them. This CDR3 has 15 amino acids. Germline assignment: CDR1 MDHEN and CDR2 SYDVKM. CDR3 residues: CASSLGGMRNTEAFF. Here the CDR3 DNA reads TGTGCCAGCAGTTTAGGGGGGATGAGGAACACTGAAGCTTTCTTT.

The chain combines TRBV9 with TRBJ2-3; 14 bases agree with TRBD2. The germline gives CDR1 SGDLS, CDR2 YYNGEE. The CDR3 sequence is 18 residues long. Trimming took 2 bases from V and 0 from J; bases not matched to a gene: 5. The CDR3 region is CASSVGTSGGASTDTQYF. In nucleotides, the CDR3 is TGTGCCAGCAGCGTCGGGACTAGCGGGGGAGCTAGCACAGATACGCAGTATTTT.

Only a few counts were recorded for this clone. The chain carries TRBV5-1 and TRBJ2-7; maybe TRBD2 (7 bases). V shed 4 bases and J shed 6 bases, with 20 bases lying between them. The CDR3 runs to 15 residues. Germline V gives CDR1 SGHRS, CDR2 YFSETQ. The CDR3 sequence is CASSPGGGQIFEQYF. CDR3 in DNA: TGCGCCAGCAGCCCGGGGGGCGGACAGATTTTCGAGCAGTACTTC.

The chain combines TRBV27 with TRBJ2-1, with 9 bases that match TRBD2. This CDR3 region has 13 residues. The trim removed 5 bases at V and 7 bases at J, leaving 3 bases unmatched. CDR1 and CDR2 (germline): MNHEY, SMNVEV (reference sequence). The CDR3 region has the DNA TGTGCCAGCAGTCCGGGACTAGCTAATGAGCAGTTCTTC. Translating it yields CASSPGLANEQFF.

This clone has a handful of counts. CDR3 sequence reads: CASRVATPNTEAFF. DNA of the CDR3: TGTGCCAGCCGGGTAGCGACTCCGAACACTGAAGCTTTCTTT. The V gene is TRBV6-5, the J gene TRBJ1-1; D is unresolved. This CDR3 comprises 14 residues. CDR1 and CDR2 (germline): MNHEY, SVGAGI. V was trimmed by 8 bases and J by 1 base, leaving 14 bases between them.